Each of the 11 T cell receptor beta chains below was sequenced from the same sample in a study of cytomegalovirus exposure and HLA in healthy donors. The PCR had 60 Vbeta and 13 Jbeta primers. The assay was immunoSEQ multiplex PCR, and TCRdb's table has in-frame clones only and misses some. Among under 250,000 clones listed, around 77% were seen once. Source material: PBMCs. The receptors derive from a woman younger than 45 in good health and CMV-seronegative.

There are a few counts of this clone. The chain's CDR3 is CASSQEWTKRELFF. CDR3 nucleotide sequence: TGTGCCAGCAGCCAAGAGTGGACTAAACGGGAGCTGTTTTTT. This chain links TRBV4-2 with TRBJ2-2; the D gene is possibly TRBD2 (6 bases). The CDR3 is 14 amino acids. V lost 0 bases and J lost 9, with 11 bases in between. Germline V lookup: CDR1 LGHNA, CDR2 YNFKEQ.

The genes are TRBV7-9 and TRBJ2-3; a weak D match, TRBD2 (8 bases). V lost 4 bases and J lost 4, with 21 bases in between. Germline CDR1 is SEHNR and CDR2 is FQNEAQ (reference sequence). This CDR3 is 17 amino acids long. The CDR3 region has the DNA TGTGCCAGCAGCTCCGGAGGGGACGGGAGGGGGCCAGATACGCAGTATTTT. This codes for CASSSGGDGRGPDTQYF.

CDR3 amino acids: CASSLQGKSTNEKLFF. The CDR3, as DNA: TGTGCCAGCAGCCTACAGGGGAAGTCGACTAATGAAAAACTGTTTTTT. The chain combines TRBV5-4 with TRBJ1-4, with TRBD1 matching over 7 bases. Trimming removed 4 bases from V and 2 bases from J; junction bases left unmatched: 8. Germline assignment: CDR1 SGHNT and CDR2 YYREEE (reference sequence). The CDR3 has 16 residues.

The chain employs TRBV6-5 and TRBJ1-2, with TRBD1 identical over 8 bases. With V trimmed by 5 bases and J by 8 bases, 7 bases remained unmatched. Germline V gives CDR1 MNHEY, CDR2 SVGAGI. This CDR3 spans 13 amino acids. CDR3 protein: CASSAGGILGYTF. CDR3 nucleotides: TGTGCCAGCAGTGCAGGGGGCATTTTGGGCTACACCTTC.

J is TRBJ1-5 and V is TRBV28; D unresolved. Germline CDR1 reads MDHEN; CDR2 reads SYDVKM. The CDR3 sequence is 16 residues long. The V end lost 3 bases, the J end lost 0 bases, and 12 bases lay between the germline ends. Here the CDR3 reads CASSFRTFYSNQPQHF. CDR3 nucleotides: TGTGCCAGCAGTTTCCGAACCTTCTATAGCAATCAGCCCCAGCATTTT.

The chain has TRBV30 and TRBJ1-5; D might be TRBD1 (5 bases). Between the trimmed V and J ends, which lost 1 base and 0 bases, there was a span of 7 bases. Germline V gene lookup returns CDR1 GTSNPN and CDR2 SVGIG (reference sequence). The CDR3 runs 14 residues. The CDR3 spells CAWSDRSSNQPQHF. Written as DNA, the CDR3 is TGTGCCTGGAGTGACAGGAGTAGCAATCAGCCCCAGCATTTT.

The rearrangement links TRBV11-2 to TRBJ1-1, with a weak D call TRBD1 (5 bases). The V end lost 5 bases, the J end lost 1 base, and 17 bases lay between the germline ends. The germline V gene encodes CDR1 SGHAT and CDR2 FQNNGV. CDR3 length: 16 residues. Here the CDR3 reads CASSPDGAGPNTEAFF. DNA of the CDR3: TGTGCCAGCAGCCCAGACGGGGCGGGACCGAACACTGAAGCTTTCTTT.

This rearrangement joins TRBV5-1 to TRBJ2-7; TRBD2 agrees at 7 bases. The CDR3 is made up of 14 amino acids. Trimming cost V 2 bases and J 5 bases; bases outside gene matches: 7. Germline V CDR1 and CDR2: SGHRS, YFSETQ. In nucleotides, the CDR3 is TGCGCCAGCAGCTTTGGCGGGGGAGGGGACGAGCAGTACTTC. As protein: CASSFGGGGDEQYF.

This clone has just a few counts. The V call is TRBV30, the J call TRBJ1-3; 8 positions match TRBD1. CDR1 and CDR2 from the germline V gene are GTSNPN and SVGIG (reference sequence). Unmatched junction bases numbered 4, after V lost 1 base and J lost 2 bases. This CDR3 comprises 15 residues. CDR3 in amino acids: CAWSGTGKAGNTIYF. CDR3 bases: TGTGCCTGGAGTGGGACAGGGAAAGCTGGAAACACCATATATTTT.

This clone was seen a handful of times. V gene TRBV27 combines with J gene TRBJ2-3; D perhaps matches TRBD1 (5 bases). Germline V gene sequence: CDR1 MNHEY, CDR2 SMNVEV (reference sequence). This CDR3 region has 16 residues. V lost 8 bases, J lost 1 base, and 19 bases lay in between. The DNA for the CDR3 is TGTGCCAGCCGCTCAGGGATTCTCACTGGCACAGATACGCAGTATTTT. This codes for CASRSGILTGTDTQYF.

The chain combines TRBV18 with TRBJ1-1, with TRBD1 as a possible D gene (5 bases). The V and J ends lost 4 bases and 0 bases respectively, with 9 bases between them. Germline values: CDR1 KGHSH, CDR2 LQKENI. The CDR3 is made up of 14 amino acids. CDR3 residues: CASSLRDLNTEAFF. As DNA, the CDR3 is TGTGCCAGCTCACTTAGGGACTTGAACACTGAAGCTTTCTTT.